This T cell receptor (beta chain) was recorded in a study of control samples from healthy donors and cancer patients. Profiled with immunoSEQ multiplex PCR; TCRdb holds only in-frame clones, not every one. The data contain over 60,000 clones, 70% to 90% of them singletons. The V gene end was trimmed by 0 bases and the J gene end by 5 bases; junction bases not matched to a gene: 5. In germline, CDR1 is SGHDT, CDR2 YYEEEE. This CDR3 spans 16 amino acids. This clonotype was sampled from a man in his forties in good health. Sequencing was performed on blood. The J gene is TRBJ1-1, the V gene TRBV5-6; 12 bases align to TRBD1. The CDR3 sequence is CASSLEGTGGWTEAFF. The CDR3, as DNA: TGTGCCAGCAGCTTGGAAGGGACAGGGGGCTGGACTGAAGCTTTCTTT.